These 17 T cell receptor beta chains were all obtained from the same sample, sequenced in a study of T cells expressing NK-cell markers. TCRdb re-called the 5' RACE reads and gives one entry per CDR3 protein, without DNA. The sample table sets out under 600,000 distinct CDR3 sequences. Sample: blood T cells: a sorted CD56 or NKG2C T cell subset, CD4+ or CD8+ T cells, or bulk PBMC T cells (not recorded which). Receptors originate from a woman in her forties or fifties in good health.

The chain couples TRBV24-1 to TRBJ2-5; the D gene TCRdb calls, TRBD1, cannot be checked with no DNA. This CDR3 contains 15 residues. Germline CDR1 is KGHDR and CDR2 is SFDVKD. Here the CDR3 reads CATSLQGTSKETQYF.

This chain links TRBV2 with TRBJ2-5; TCRdb reports TRBD1, a call that lacks DNA to check it against. Per germline, CDR1 SNHLY and CDR2 FYNNEI. The CDR3 consists of 18 residues. The chain's CDR3 is CATPPRSRVGGNQETQYF.

The genes are TRBV7-3 and TRBJ2-5; TCRdb names TRBD2, which stays unverified in the absence of DNA. From germline, CDR1 is SGHTA and CDR2 FQGTGA. CDR3 length: 16 residues. CDR3: CASSPLAGGYQETQYF.

The V call is TRBV20-1, the J call TRBJ2-1; TCRdb returns TRBD2, unconfirmable since there is no DNA. This CDR3 has 13 amino acids. Looked up from germline, CDR1 is DFQATT and CDR2 is SNEGSKA (reference sequence). The chain's CDR3 is CSASPTRRNEQFF.

The V call is TRBV20-1, the J call TRBJ2-5; the TCRdb call, TRBD1, lacks DNA for checking. CDR1 is DFQATT, CDR2 SNEGSKA, per germline (reference sequence). The CDR3 consists of 15 residues. CDR3 region: CSAESSGANQETQYF.

The chain joins TRBV11-2 to TRBJ1-2; TCRdb designates TRBD1, a call that cannot be tested without DNA. The CDR3 is 14 amino acids. Germline V CDR1 and CDR2: SGHAT, FQNNGV. CDR3 region: CASSGDRGRGGYTF.

The rearrangement links TRBV10-3 to TRBJ2-5. CDR1 and CDR2 from the germline V gene are ENHRY and SYGVKD. This CDR3 has 14 residues. The CDR3 loop is CAIREGLIGETQYF.

V and J are TRBV4-1 and TRBJ2-2; TCRdb's D gene call, TRBD1, goes unchecked for lack of DNA. Germline V lookup: CDR1 MGHRA, CDR2 YSYEKL. CDR3 length: 17 amino acids. The CDR3 sequence is CASSQDRDRTNTGELFF.

This chain uses TRBV5-1 with TRBJ1-3. The CDR3 has 14 residues. Germline lookup yields CDR1 SGHRS and CDR2 YFSETQ. The CDR3 sequence: CASSLSGRGNTIYF.

V usage is TRBV4-1 and J usage is TRBJ2-5; TCRdb names TRBD2, which stays unverified in the absence of DNA. Germline CDR1 and CDR2: MGHRA and YSYEKL. The CDR3 consists of 18 residues. The CDR3 loop is CASSLLPSSGINQETQYF.

The chain couples TRBV12-3 or TRBV12-4 to TRBJ2-1; lacking DNA, the TRBD1 call made by TCRdb goes unchecked. This CDR3 has 16 residues. The chain's CDR3 is CASSFPPKGRRNEQFF.

The genes are TRBV5-1 and TRBJ2-3; TCRdb outputs TRBD1, but without DNA this stays unchecked. Germline assignment: CDR1 SGHRS and CDR2 YFSETQ. This CDR3 region has 16 residues. CDR3 residues: CASSPPGTGALDTQYF. Full variable domain (missing parts from reference TRBV5-1 and TRBJ2-3): KAGVTQTPRYLIKTRGQQVTLSCSPISGHRSVSWYQQTPGQGLQFLFEYFSETQRNKGNFPGRFSGRQFSNSRSEMNVSTLELGDSALYLCASSPPGTGALDTQYFGPGTRLTVL.

This chain links TRBV7-6 with TRBJ2-2; without DNA, the TCRdb call of TRBD2 cannot be checked. The CDR3 is 16 residues long. Germline V gives CDR1 SGHVS, CDR2 FNYEAQ. CDR3 loop: CASSSLGGESTGELFF.

The chain recombines TRBV19 with TRBJ2-1; TCRdb names TRBD2, which stays unverified in the absence of DNA. The CDR3 covers 14 residues. Germline V gene sequence: CDR1 LNHDA, CDR2 SQIVND (reference sequence). The CDR3 loop reads CASTYDGGLDEQFF. The entire variable domain, with the rest obtained from reference TRBV19 and TRBJ2-1, is as follows: DGGITQSPKYLFRKEGQNVTLSCEQNLNHDAMYWYRQDPGQGLRLIYYSQIVNDFQKGDIAEGYSVSREKKESFPLTVTSAQKNPTAFYLCASTYDGGLDEQFFGPGTRLTVL.

This chain joins TRBV6-2 or TRBV6-3 and TRBJ1-5; the TCRdb call, TRBD1, lacks DNA for checking. Germline CDR1 and CDR2: MNHEY and SVGEGT. The CDR3 loop spans 16 amino acids. CDR3 amino acids: CASSGQDRGYNQPQHF.

The J gene is TRBJ1-6, the V gene TRBV9; TCRdb outputs TRBD1, but without DNA this stays unchecked. The CDR3 runs to 14 residues. Per the germline V gene, CDR1 is SGDLS and CDR2 is YYNGEE. The CDR3 protein is CASSEGQGWSPLHF.

The chain combines TRBV6-1 with TRBJ1-1; TCRdb indicates TRBD1, and absent DNA this call remains unverified. The CDR3 has 13 residues. Germline-derived CDR1 and CDR2 are MNHNS and SASEGT. Here the CDR3 reads CASAGRVNTEAFF.